This TCR beta chain was identified during a study of CD8 T cells in Susac syndrome. Overall study: Patients with Susac syndrome were, at the time of blood collection, therapy-naive, maintained on corticosteroids, or maintained on intravenous immunoglobulin alone.

The T cells that were sequenced for TCR beta were CD8+ and CD4+ cells from blood. Random hexamers primed reverse transcription of about 0.5 to 1 ug RNA. The amplification used immunoSEQ multiplex PCR on TCR beta CDR3; it spanned 54 Vbeta and 13 Jbeta. TCRdb passed the immunoSEQ multiplex PCR reads through MiXCR, listing each CDR3 protein once. The sample contains 150,000 or so distinct CDR3 sequences, around 93% of which appear only once. The origin of this receptor is a human donor with Susac syndrome. The sequenced sample consisted of CD4+ T cells from PBMCs.

The CDR3 loop reads CASSYLGRGSYEQYF. CDR3 nucleotide sequence: TGTGCCAGCAGTTATCTCGGGAGAGGCTCCTACGAGCAGTACTTC. The rearrangement joins TRBV6-2 or TRBV6-3 to TRBJ2-7; weak D call: TRBD2 (6 bases). The CDR3 is made up of 15 amino acids. V was pared by 3 bases and J by 0 bases, with 12 bases between. CDR1 is MNHEY, CDR2 SVGEGT, per germline.